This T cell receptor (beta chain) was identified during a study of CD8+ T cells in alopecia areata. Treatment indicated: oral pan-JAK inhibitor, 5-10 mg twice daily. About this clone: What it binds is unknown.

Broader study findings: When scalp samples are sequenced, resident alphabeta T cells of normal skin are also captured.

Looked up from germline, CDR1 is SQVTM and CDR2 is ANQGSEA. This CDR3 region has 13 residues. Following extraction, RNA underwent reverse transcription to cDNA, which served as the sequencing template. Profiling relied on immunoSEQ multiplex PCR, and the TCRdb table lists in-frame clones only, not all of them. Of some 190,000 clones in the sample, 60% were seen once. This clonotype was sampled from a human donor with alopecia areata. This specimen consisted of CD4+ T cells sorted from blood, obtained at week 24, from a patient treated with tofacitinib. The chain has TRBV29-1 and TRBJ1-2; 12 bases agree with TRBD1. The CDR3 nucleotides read TGCAGTGCCTGGGACAGGGGGCCCTATGGCTACACCTTC. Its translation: CSAWDRGPYGYTF.